This TCR beta chain was sequenced for a study of blood T cell repertoires in COVID-19. V was cut by 5 bases and J by 4 bases, with 11 bases left in between. CDR1 SNHLY and CDR2 FYNNEI come from the germline V gene. This CDR3 is built from 14 residues. The table came from immunoSEQ multiplex PCR; TCRdb's copy has only in-frame clones and leaves some out. Of tens of thousands of clones listed, around 92% were seen once; the top ten hold about 12%. This TCR derives from a human donor with active COVID-19. The donor label of this sample is uncertain. Sequencing was done on a sample of peripheral blood. The V call is TRBV2, the J call TRBJ2-2; no firm D call. The CDR3 region is CASSYYLTTGELFF. The DNA of the CDR3 is TGTGCCAGCAGTTACTACCTTACCACCGGGGAGCTGTTTTTT.